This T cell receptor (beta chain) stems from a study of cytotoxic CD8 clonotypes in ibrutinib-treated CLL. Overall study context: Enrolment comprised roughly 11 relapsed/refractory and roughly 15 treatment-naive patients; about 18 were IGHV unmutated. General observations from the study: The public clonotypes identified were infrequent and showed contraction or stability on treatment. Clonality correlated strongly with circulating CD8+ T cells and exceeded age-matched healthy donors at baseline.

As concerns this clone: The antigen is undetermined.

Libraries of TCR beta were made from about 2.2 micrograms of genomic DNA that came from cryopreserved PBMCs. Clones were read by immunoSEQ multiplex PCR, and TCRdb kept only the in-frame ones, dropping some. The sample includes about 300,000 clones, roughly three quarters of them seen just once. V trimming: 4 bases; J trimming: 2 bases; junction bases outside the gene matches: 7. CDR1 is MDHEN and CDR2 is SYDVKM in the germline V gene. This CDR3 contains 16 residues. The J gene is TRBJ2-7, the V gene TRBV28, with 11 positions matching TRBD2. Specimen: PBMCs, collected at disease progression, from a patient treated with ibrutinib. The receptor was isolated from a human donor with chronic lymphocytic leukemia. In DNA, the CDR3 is TGTGCCAGCAGTTCATCAGGGACTAGCGGCACCTACGAGCAGTACTTC. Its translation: CASSSSGTSGTYEQYF.